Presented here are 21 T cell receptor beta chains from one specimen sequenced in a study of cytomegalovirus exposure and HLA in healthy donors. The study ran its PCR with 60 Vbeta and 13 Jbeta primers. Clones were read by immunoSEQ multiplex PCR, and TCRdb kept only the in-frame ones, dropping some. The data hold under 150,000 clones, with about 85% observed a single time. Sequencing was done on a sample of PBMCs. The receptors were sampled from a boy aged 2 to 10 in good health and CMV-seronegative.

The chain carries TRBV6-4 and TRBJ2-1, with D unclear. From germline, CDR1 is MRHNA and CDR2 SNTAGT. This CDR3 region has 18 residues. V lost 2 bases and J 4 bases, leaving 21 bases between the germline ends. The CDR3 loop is CASSDTQSREPPYNEQFF. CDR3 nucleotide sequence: TGTGCCAGCAGTGACACTCAATCCCGTGAGCCCCCGTACAATGAGCAGTTCTTC.

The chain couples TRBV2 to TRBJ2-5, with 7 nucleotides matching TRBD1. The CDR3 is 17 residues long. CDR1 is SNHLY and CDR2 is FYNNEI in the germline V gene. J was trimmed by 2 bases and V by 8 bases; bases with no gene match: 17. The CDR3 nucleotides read TGTGCCAGCGAGGGGGCGGCGGTCCGGCCTCAACAAGAGACCCAGTACTTC. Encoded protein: CASEGAAVRPQQETQYF.

The CDR3 loop reads CASSSGGLANQPQHF. The CDR3 bases are TGTGCCAGCAGTTCGGGGGGTCTTGCCAATCAGCCCCAGCATTTT. The chain links TRBV6-5 to TRBJ1-5; D is possibly TRBD1 (5 bases). Germline CDR1 MNHEY, CDR2 SVGAGI. The CDR3 contains 15 residues. The ends were cut back, 4 bases at V and 3 bases at J, with 13 bases in the middle.

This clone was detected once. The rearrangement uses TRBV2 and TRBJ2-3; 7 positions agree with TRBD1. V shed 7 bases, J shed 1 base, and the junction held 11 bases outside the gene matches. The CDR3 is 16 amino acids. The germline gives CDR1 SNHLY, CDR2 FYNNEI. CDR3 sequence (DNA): TGTGCCAGCATCCCTTGGGACAGAGCCGGCACAGATACGCAGTATTTT. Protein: CASIPWDRAGTDTQYF.

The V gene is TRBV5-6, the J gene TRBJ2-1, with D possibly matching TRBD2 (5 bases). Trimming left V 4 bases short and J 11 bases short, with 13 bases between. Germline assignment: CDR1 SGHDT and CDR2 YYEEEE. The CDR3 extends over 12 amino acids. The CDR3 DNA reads TGTGCCAGCAGCGAGCGCCGAGGGCAGCAGTTCTTC. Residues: CASSERRGQQFF. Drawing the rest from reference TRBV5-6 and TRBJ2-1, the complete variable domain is DAGVTQSPTHLIKTRGQQVTLRCSPKSGHDTVSWYQQALGQGPQFIFQYYEEEERQRGNFPDRFSGHQFPNYSSELNVNALLLGDSALYLCASSERRGQQFFGPGTRLTVL.

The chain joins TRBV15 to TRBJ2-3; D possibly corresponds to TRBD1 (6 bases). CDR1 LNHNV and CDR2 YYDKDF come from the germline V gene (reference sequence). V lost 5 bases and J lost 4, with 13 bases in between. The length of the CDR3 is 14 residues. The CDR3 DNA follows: TGTGCCACCAGCGCAGGGGATGGGGCAGATACGCAGTATTTT. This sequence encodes CATSAGDGADTQYF.

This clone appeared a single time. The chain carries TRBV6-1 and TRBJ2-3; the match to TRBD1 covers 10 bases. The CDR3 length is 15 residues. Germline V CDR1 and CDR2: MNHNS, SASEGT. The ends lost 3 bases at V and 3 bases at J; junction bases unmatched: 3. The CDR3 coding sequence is TGTGCCAGCAGTGAGACGGGACAGGGGACAGATACGCAGTATTTT. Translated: CASSETGQGTDTQYF.

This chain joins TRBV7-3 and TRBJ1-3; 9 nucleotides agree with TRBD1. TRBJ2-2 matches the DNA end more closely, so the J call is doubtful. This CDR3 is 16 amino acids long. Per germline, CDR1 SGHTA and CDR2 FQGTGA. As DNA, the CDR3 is TGTGCCAGCAGCCCAACAGGGGGCGCGAACACCGGGGAGCTGTTTTTT. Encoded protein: CASSPTGGANTGELFF.

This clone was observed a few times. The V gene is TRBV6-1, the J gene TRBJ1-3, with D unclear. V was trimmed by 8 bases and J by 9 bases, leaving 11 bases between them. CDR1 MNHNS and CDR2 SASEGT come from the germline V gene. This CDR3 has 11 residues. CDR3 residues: CASSVAGTIYF. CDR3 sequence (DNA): TGTGCCAGCTCCGTCGCAGGCACCATATATTTT.

CDR3 sequence reads: CASLQGAGDTEAFF. The DNA for the CDR3 is TGCGCCAGCCTACAGGGGGCAGGGGACACTGAAGCTTTCTTT. The chain couples TRBV5-1 to TRBJ1-1, with 9 bases that match TRBD1. CDR3 length equals 14 residues. Looked up from germline, CDR1 is SGHRS and CDR2 is YFSETQ. J lost 3 bases, V lost 7 bases, and 7 bases had no gene match.

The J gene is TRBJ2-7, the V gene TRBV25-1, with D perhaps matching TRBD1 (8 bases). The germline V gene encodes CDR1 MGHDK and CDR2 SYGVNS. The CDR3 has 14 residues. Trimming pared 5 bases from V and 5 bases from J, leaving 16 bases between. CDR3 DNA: TGTGCCAGCAGTCTCACAGGGGGGGTCGACGAGCAGTACTTC. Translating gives CASSLTGGVDEQYF.

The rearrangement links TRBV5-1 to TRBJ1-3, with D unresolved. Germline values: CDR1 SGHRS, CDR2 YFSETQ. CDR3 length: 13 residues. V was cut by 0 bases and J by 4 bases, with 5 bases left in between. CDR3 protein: CASSLAYGNTIYF. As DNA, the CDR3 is TGCGCCAGCAGCTTGGCCTACGGAAACACCATATATTTT.

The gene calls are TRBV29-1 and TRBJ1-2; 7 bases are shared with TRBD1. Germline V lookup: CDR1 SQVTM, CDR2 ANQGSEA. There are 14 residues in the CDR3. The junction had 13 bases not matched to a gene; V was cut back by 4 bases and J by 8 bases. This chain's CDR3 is CSVAGQEASYGYTF. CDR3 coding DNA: TGCAGCGTTGCTGGACAGGAGGCCTCTTACGGCTACACCTTC. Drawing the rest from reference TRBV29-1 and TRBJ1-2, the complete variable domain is SAVISQKPSRDICQRGTSLTIQCQVDSQVTMMFWYRQQPGQSLTLIATANQGSEATYESGFVIDKFPISRPNLTFSTLTVSNMSPEDSSIYLCSVAGQEASYGYTFGSGTRLTVV.

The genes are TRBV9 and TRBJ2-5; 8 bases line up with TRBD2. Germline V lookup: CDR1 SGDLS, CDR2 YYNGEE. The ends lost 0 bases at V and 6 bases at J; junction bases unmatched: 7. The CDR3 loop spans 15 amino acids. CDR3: CASSVEGGLGQTQYF. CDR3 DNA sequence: TGTGCCAGCAGCGTAGAGGGGGGACTAGGGCAGACCCAGTACTTC.

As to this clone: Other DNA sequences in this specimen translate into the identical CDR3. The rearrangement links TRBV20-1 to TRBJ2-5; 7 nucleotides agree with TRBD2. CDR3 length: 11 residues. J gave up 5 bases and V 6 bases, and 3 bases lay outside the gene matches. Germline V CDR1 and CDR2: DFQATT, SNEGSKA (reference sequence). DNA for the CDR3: TGCAGTGCCAGTAGCGGGGAGACCCAGTACTTC. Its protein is CSASSGETQYF.

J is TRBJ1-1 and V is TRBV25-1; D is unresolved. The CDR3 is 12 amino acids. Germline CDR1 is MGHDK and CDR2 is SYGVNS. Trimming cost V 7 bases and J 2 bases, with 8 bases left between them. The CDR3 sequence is CASMSNNTEAFF. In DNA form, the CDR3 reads TGTGCCAGCATGAGTAATAACACTGAAGCTTTCTTT. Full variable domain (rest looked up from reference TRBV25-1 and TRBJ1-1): EADIYQTPRYLVIGTGKKITLECSQTMGHDKMYWYQQDPGMELHLIHYSYGVNSTEKGDLSSESTVSRIRTEHFPLTLESARPSHTSQYLCASMSNNTEAFFGQGTRLTVV.

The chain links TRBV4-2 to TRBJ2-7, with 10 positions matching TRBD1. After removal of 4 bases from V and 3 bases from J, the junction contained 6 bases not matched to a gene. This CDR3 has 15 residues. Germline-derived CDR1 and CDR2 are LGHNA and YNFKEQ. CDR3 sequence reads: CASSLDRGRVYEQYF. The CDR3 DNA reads TGTGCCAGCAGCCTAGACAGGGGGCGAGTCTACGAGCAGTACTTC.

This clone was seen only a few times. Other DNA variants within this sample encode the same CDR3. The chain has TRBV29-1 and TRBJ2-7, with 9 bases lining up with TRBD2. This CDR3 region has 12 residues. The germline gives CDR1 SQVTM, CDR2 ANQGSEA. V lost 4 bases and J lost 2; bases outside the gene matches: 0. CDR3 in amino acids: CSVASGAYEQYF. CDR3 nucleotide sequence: TGCAGCGTTGCTAGCGGGGCCTACGAGCAGTACTTC.

This CDR3 is CASSTLAGVTTDTQYF. CDR3 bases: TGTGCCAGCAGCACACTAGCGGGAGTCACAACAGATACGCAGTATTTT. The chain is built from TRBV9 and TRBJ2-3, with 11 nucleotides matching TRBD2. Unmatched junction bases numbered 7, after V lost 4 bases and J lost 3 bases. From germline, CDR1 is SGDLS and CDR2 YYNGEE. This CDR3 is built from 16 residues.

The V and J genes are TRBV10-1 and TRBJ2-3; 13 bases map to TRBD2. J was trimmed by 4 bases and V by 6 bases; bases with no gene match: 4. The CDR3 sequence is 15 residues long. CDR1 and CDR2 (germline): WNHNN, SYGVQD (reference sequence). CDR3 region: CASRAGTSGADTQYF. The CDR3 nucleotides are TGCGCCAGCAGAGCAGGGACTAGCGGGGCAGATACGCAGTATTTT.

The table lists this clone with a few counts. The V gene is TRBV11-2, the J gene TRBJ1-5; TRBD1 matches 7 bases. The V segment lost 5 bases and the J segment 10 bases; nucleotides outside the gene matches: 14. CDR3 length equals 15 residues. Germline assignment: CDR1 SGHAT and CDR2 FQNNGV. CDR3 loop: CASSPAGGQLGPQHF. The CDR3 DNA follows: TGTGCCAGCAGCCCCGCCGGGGGACAGCTGGGCCCCCAGCATTTT.